Shown below are 26 T cell receptor beta chains from a single sample sequenced in a study of T-cell memory formation after mild COVID-19. TCRdb reanalysed the 5' RACE reads using MiXCR and keeps one entry per CDR3 protein. Among over 120,000 distinct CDR3 sequences, about 5.7% were seen once, and the ten largest hold 2% to 2.5%. The sequencing sample was made of PBMCs or a T cell subset sorted from them (not recorded which). Source of these receptors: an adult woman who had mild COVID-19 (a few samples of this study predate the infection). Cell type and time point are not known.

This clonotype appeared many times. The V and J genes are TRBV7-2 and TRBJ2-2; D is possibly TRBD1 or TRBD2 (7 bases each). Deletions cut 4 bases from V and 6 bases from J, with 15 bases between. The germline V gene encodes CDR1 SGHTA and CDR2 FQGNSA. The CDR3 is 15 amino acids. The CDR3 region has the DNA TGTGCCAGCAGCTCCCAACAGGGGAGGGCCGGGGAGCTGTTTTTT. This gives the protein CASSSQQGRAGELFF.

The chain is built from TRBV24-1 and TRBJ2-1; 8 bases are a match to TRBD2. CDR1 and CDR2 (germline): KGHDR, SFDVKD. The CDR3 is 13 residues long. V was pared by 5 bases and J by 7 bases, with 3 bases of the junction left unmatched. CDR3 amino acids: CATSAGGDNEQFF. The CDR3 DNA follows: TGTGCCACCAGTGCGGGGGGGGATAATGAGCAGTTCTTC.

The sample holds many counts of this clonotype. The J gene is TRBJ2-7, the V gene TRBV15; D unresolved. The length of the CDR3 is 15 residues. The V end lost 3 bases, the J end lost 0 bases, and 12 bases lay between the germline ends. Germline lookup yields CDR1 LNHNV and CDR2 YYDKDF (reference sequence). CDR3 residues: CATSREPLGSYEQYF. The CDR3 bases are TGTGCCACCAGCAGGGAGCCCCTGGGCTCCTACGAGCAGTACTTC.

This clonotype was counted a few times. This chain links TRBV6-6 with TRBJ2-3, with 7 bases identical to TRBD1. V dropped 0 bases and J dropped 0; count of bases not matched to a gene: 9. The CDR3 sequence is 18 residues long. CDR1 and CDR2 from the germline V gene are MNHNY and SVGAGI (reference sequence). The DNA of the CDR3 is TGTGCCAGCAGTTACTCCCCCCACAGGGGCCAAAGCACAGATACGCAGTATTTT. Its protein product is CASSYSPHRGQSTDTQYF.

V is TRBV9 and J is TRBJ1-3; TRBD1 is a possible D gene (5 bases). V shed 2 bases and J shed 0 bases, with 9 bases lying between them. The germline V gene encodes CDR1 SGDLS and CDR2 YYNGEE. The CDR3 contains 15 residues. CDR3 region: CASSVGTDSGNTIYF. CDR3 in DNA: TGTGCCAGCAGCGTTGGGACTGACTCTGGAAACACCATATATTTT.

The CDR3 coding sequence is TGTGCCAGCAGTCCCATATGGGGTGGTCCCCAGTACTTC. This sequence encodes CASSPIWGGPQYF. This chain uses TRBV27 with TRBJ2-5; D unresolved. The V gene's germline CDR1 is MNHEY and CDR2 SMNVEV (reference sequence). Between the trimmed V and J ends, which lost 5 bases and 9 bases, there was a span of 16 bases. The CDR3 extends over 13 amino acids.

The sample holds many counts of this clonotype. This chain links TRBV4-2 with TRBJ1-1; D is possibly TRBD1 (5 bases). The CDR3 has 14 amino acids. Per germline, CDR1 LGHNA and CDR2 YNFKEQ. V lost 0 bases and J 5 bases, leaving 10 bases between the germline ends. In DNA form, the CDR3 reads TGTGCCAGCAGCCAAGATTGGGGGAAGACTGAAGCTTTCTTT. It specifies CASSQDWGKTEAFF.

This clonotype was counted ten times or more. The chain couples TRBV5-1 to TRBJ2-7; maybe TRBD1 (5 bases). V lost 2 bases and J 3 bases, leaving 9 bases between the germline ends. This CDR3 has 13 amino acids. Germline V lookup: CDR1 SGHRS, CDR2 YFSETQ. Here the CDR3 reads CASSFQGNYEQYF. CDR3 in DNA: TGCGCCAGCAGCTTCCAGGGAAACTACGAGCAGTACTTC.

This clonotype has just a few counts. The gene calls are TRBV20-1 and TRBJ2-4, with a tentative D call TRBD2 (5 bases). Germline loops: CDR1 DFQATT, CDR2 SNEGSKA (reference sequence). V lost 5 bases, J lost 7 bases, and 15 bases lay in between. The length of the CDR3 is 13 residues. CDR3 nucleotide sequence: TGCAGTGCTCCCCGCCGGGATACCAACATTCAGTACTTC. Protein: CSAPRRDTNIQYF.

The genes are TRBV6-5 and TRBJ2-2, with 10 bases fitting TRBD2. The V and J ends lost 4 bases and 1 base, in that order; junction bases with no gene match: 9. Germline CDR1 reads MNHEY; CDR2 reads SVGAGI. This CDR3 has 18 amino acids. The CDR3 loop is CASSSPWGTSENTGELFF. The CDR3 DNA reads as TGTGCCAGCAGTTCTCCTTGGGGGACTAGCGAGAACACCGGGGAGCTGTTTTTT.

The V and J genes are TRBV6-5 and TRBJ2-7; D call uncertain. This CDR3 comprises 17 residues. The germline V and J ends were trimmed by 5 bases and 1 base, with 21 bases remaining between them. Germline loops: CDR1 MNHEY, CDR2 SVGAGI. CDR3 coding DNA: TGTGCCAGCAGTCTAAACCCCGGGCCGGCAGAATCCTACGAGCAGTACTTC. Its translation is CASSLNPGPAESYEQYF.

The CDR3 region has the DNA TGTGCCAGTAGTAGACAGGGAACCGCCGAGCAGTACTTC. This gives the protein CASSRQGTAEQYF. The rearrangement joins TRBV19 to TRBJ2-7; 7 positions agree with TRBD1. V lost 4 bases to trimming and J lost 6 bases; unmatched junction nucleotides: 6. Germline V gives CDR1 LNHDA, CDR2 SQIVND (reference sequence). This CDR3 has 13 residues. Using reference TRBV19 and TRBJ2-7 for the parts outside the CDR3, the full variable domain is DGGITQSPKYLFRKEGQNVTLSCEQNLNHDAMYWYRQDPGQGLRLIYYSQIVNDFQKGDIAEGYSVSREKKESFPLTVTSAQKNPTAFYLCASSRQGTAEQYFGPGTRLTVT.

This clonotype was seen just once. The chain links TRBV6-2 or TRBV6-3 to TRBJ1-1, with no clear D. The V gene's germline CDR1 is MNHEY and CDR2 SVGEGT. This CDR3 is built from 14 residues. Trimming cost V 7 bases and J 1 base, with 13 bases left between them. The CDR3 reads CASNHEVRNTEAFF. The CDR3 coding sequence is TGTGCCAGCAACCACGAGGTTCGGAACACTGAAGCTTTCTTT.

This clonotype showed up many times. J is TRBJ2-7 and V is TRBV4-2; TRBD1 agrees at 8 bases. The CDR3 is made up of 17 amino acids. Trimming cost V 2 bases and J 4 bases; bases outside gene matches: 13. CDR1 LGHNA and CDR2 YNFKEQ come from the germline V gene. The CDR3 here is CASSQTHRLTGEYEQYF. The DNA for the CDR3 is TGTGCCAGCAGCCAAACCCATAGATTGACAGGGGAATACGAGCAGTACTTC.

V and J are TRBV12-3 or TRBV12-4 and TRBJ2-7; 7 bases agree with TRBD1. J was trimmed by 2 bases and V by 3 bases; bases with no gene match: 4. This CDR3 contains 14 residues. CDR3 nucleotide sequence: TGTGCCAGCAGTTTTTGGGACAGAACCTACGAGCAGTACTTC. Translating gives CASSFWDRTYEQYF.

Ten or more counts support this clonotype. The chain recombines TRBV18 with TRBJ2-5; the match to TRBD1 covers 7 bases. The CDR3 is 13 amino acids. V shed 3 bases, J shed 2 bases, and the junction held 0 bases outside the gene matches. Germline values: CDR1 KGHSH, CDR2 LQKENI. In DNA, the CDR3 is TGTGCCAGCTCACCGGGACAGCAAGAGACCCAGTACTTC. It is translated as CASSPGQQETQYF.

This clonotype was counted a few times. The chain recombines TRBV24-1 with TRBJ1-5; tentatively, D is TRBD1 (5 bases). This CDR3 spans 12 amino acids. V gave up 4 bases and J gave up 7 bases, with 7 bases separating them. Germline V gene data show CDR1 as KGHDR and CDR2 as SFDVKD. The CDR3 DNA reads as TGTGCCACCAGTGACAGGGACCAGCCCCAGCATTTT. Residues: CATSDRDQPQHF.

This clonotype has ten or more counts. The V and J genes are TRBV7-3 and TRBJ2-6; the D call may be TRBD1 or TRBD2 (5 bases each). V lost 5 bases and J lost 0, with 14 bases in between. The CDR3 has 17 residues. CDR1 and CDR2 from the germline V gene are SGHTA and FQGTGA. CDR3 bases: TGTGCCAGCAGCCCGGGACCCCGCACCTCTGGGGCCAACGTCCTGACTTTC. Encoded protein: CASSPGPRTSGANVLTF. The full variable domain, its missing parts supplied by reference TRBV7-3 and TRBJ2-6, is GAGVSQTPSNKVTEKGKYVELRCDPISGHTALYWYRQSLGQGPEFLIYFQGTGAADDSGLPNDRFFAVRPEGSVSTLKIQRTERGDSAVYLCASSPGPRTSGANVLTFGAGSRLTVL.

The chain recombines TRBV7-2 with TRBJ2-7, with 10 bases identical to TRBD2. J gave up 4 bases and V 5 bases, and 8 bases lay outside the gene matches. This CDR3 is 15 amino acids long. From germline, CDR1 is SGHTA and CDR2 FQGNSA. The CDR3 bases are TGTGCCAGCAGCCCCTCTAGCGGGAGCGGGTACGAGCAGTACTTC. Protein: CASSPSSGSGYEQYF.

This clonotype appeared many times. The chain carries TRBV24-1 and TRBJ2-1; 8 bases are a match to TRBD1. Germline assignment: CDR1 KGHDR and CDR2 SFDVKD. With 5 bases clipped from V and 7 bases from J, the junction kept 9 bases outside the gene matches. The CDR3 consists of 15 residues. CDR3 sequence: CATSVRTGFRNEQFF. DNA for the CDR3: TGTGCCACCAGTGTTAGGACAGGGTTCCGGAATGAGCAGTTCTTC.

This clonotype was observed a few times. The V call is TRBV12-5, the J call TRBJ1-1; no clear D gene. In germline, CDR1 is LGHNT, CDR2 FRNRAP. The CDR3 has 12 residues. V was trimmed by 5 bases and J by 8 bases, leaving 12 bases between them. Here the CDR3 reads CASGHWLREAFF. CDR3 DNA sequence: TGTGCTAGTGGTCACTGGCTAAGGGAAGCTTTCTTT. The full variable domain, its missing parts supplied by reference TRBV12-5 and TRBJ1-1, is DARVTQTPRHKVTEMGQEVTMRCQPILGHNTVFWYRQTMMQGLELLAYFRNRAPLDDSGMPKDRFSAEMPDATLATLKIQPSEPRDSAVYFCASGHWLREAFFGQGTRLTVV.

The chain couples TRBV24-1 to TRBJ2-1; D gene ambiguous. V was clipped by 1 base and J by 9 bases, with 15 bases between them. Germline assignment: CDR1 KGHDR and CDR2 SFDVKD. The CDR3 is 15 residues long. DNA of the CDR3: TGTGCCACCAGTGATTTCCTAGGGCCCCCCGGTGAGCAGTTCTTC. It encodes CATSDFLGPPGEQFF.

This clonotype was found many times. The rearrangement joins TRBV7-2 to TRBJ1-2; D not certain. The CDR3 loop spans 13 amino acids. V shed 4 bases and J shed 8 bases, with 14 bases lying between them. Germline V gives CDR1 SGHTA, CDR2 FQGNSA. CDR3 residues: CASSSLQSSGYTF. The CDR3 coding sequence is TGTGCCAGCAGCTCCCTCCAGAGCTCGGGCTACACCTTC.

This clonotype showed up just a few times. The chain employs TRBV5-4 and TRBJ2-3; 8 bases are shared with TRBD1. With V trimmed by 5 bases and J by 1 base, 6 bases remained unmatched. The CDR3 covers 15 residues. Germline CDR1 reads SGHNT; CDR2 reads YYREEE (reference sequence). CDR3 coding DNA: TGTGCCAGCAGTTCGGACAGGGTGGGCACAGATACGCAGTATTTT. This codes for CASSSDRVGTDTQYF. Using reference TRBV5-4 and TRBJ2-3 for the parts outside the CDR3, the full variable domain is ETGVTQSPTHLIKTRGQQVTLRCSSQSGHNTVSWYQQALGQGPQFIFQYYREEENGRGNFPPRFSGLQFPNYSSELNVNALELDDSALYLCASSSDRVGTDTQYFGPGTRLTVL.

This clonotype was recorded many times. The chain links TRBV7-3 to TRBJ2-1; possible D gene TRBD1, 6 bases. V lost 5 bases to trimming and J lost 3 bases, with 11 bases between them. The CDR3 loop spans 14 amino acids. CDR1 is SGHTA and CDR2 is FQGTGA in the germline V gene. The CDR3 protein is CASSPLGGYNEQFF. The CDR3 DNA is TGTGCCAGCAGCCCTTTAGGGGGCTACAATGAGCAGTTCTTC.

This clonotype was picked up many times. The gene calls are TRBV20-1 and TRBJ1-3; D is possibly TRBD1 (5 bases). This CDR3 is built from 13 residues. The germline V gene has CDR1 DFQATT and CDR2 SNEGSKA (reference sequence). Deletions cut 3 bases from V and 4 bases from J, with 10 bases between. The chain's CDR3 is CSASRDGGNTIYF. The CDR3 nucleotides are TGCAGTGCTAGTCGGGACGGAGGAAACACCATATATTTT.